The 22 T cell receptor beta chains in this list originate from one sample, sequenced in a study of blood T cell repertoires in COVID-19. Sequencing used immunoSEQ multiplex PCR; TCRdb keeps in-frame clones, though not all of them. The table lists 300,000 to 400,000 clones, 90% of them singletons. Sequencing used peripheral blood. The receptors here all came from a woman in her twenties or thirties with COVID-19, enrolled during active disease.

This chain links TRBV28 with TRBJ2-2, with D perhaps TRBD1 (8 bases). Germline CDR1 is MDHEN and CDR2 is SYDVKM. CDR3 length: 17 residues. The ends were cut back, 0 bases at V and 1 base at J, with 12 bases in the middle. CDR3 loop: CASSLWGGTGNTGELFF. As DNA, the CDR3 is TGTGCCAGCAGTTTATGGGGAGGGACAGGGAACACCGGGGAGCTGTTTTTT.

J is TRBJ2-7 and V is TRBV28, with D perhaps TRBD1 (6 bases). V dropped 7 bases and J dropped 2 bases, with 21 bases sitting between them. The germline gives CDR1 MDHEN, CDR2 SYDVKM. The CDR3 totals 16 residues. The CDR3 sequence: CASTLGVQGKPYEQYF. The DNA of the CDR3 is TGTGCCAGCACATTAGGTGTCCAGGGGAAACCCTACGAGCAGTACTTC. Full variable domain (rest looked up from reference TRBV28 and TRBJ2-7): DVKVTQSSRYLVKRTGEKVFLECVQDMDHENMFWYRQDPGLGLRLIYFSYDVKMKEKGDIPEGYSVSREKKERFSLILESASTNQTSMYLCASTLGVQGKPYEQYFGPGTRLTVT.

This chain connects TRBV30 to TRBJ2-3, with unresolved D. Trimming shortened V by 4 bases and J by 0 bases, and 11 bases separated the two germline ends. CDR3 length equals 14 residues. Germline loops: CDR1 GTSNPN, CDR2 SVGIG (reference sequence). CDR3 residues: CAWIPRSSTDTQYF. The CDR3 DNA reads as TGTGCCTGGATCCCTAGAAGTAGCACAGATACGCAGTATTTT. The variable domain in full, with the rest retrieved from reference TRBV30 and TRBJ2-3, is SQTIHQWPATLVQPVGSPLSLECTVEGTSNPNLYWYRQAAGRGLQLLFYSVGIGQISSEVPQNLSASRPQDRQFILSSKKLLLSDSGFYLCAWIPRSSTDTQYFGPGTRLTVL.

The V call is TRBV5-1, the J call TRBJ1-1; TRBD1 matches at 7 bases. Germline assignment: CDR1 SGHRS and CDR2 YFSETQ. The CDR3 is made up of 16 amino acids. The trim removed 4 bases at V and 6 bases at J, leaving 15 bases unmatched. The CDR3 DNA is TGCGCCAGCAGCAGGACAACAGGGGCACCTGACTCTGAAGCTTTCTTT. Translated: CASSRTTGAPDSEAFF.

The V call is TRBV28, the J call TRBJ2-1; 11 bases are shared with TRBD1. The CDR3 loop spans 15 amino acids. CDR1 MDHEN and CDR2 SYDVKM come from the germline V gene. Trimming removed 6 bases from V and 8 bases from J; junction bases left unmatched: 9. The CDR3 loop is CASRIGTGGIHEQFF. Written as DNA, the CDR3 is TGTGCCAGCAGAATCGGGACAGGGGGGATCCATGAGCAGTTCTTC.

The chain is built from TRBV27 and TRBJ2-1; TRBD1 agrees at 8 bases. V lost 5 bases and J lost 8; bases outside the gene matches: 11. Germline loops: CDR1 MNHEY, CDR2 SMNVEV (reference sequence). The CDR3 consists of 15 residues. Written as DNA, the CDR3 is TGTGCCAGCAGTGTCCACGGACAGGGCAGGGATGAGCAGTTCTTC. This translates into CASSVHGQGRDEQFF.

Only one count was recorded for this clone. This sequence joins TRBV24-1 and TRBJ2-1; 15 bases are a match to TRBD2. With 4 bases clipped from V and 9 bases from J, the junction kept 6 bases outside the gene matches. Germline CDR1 reads KGHDR; CDR2 reads SFDVKD. This CDR3 is built from 16 residues. For the CDR3, the DNA is TGTGCCACCAGTGAAGCGGGACTAGCGGGAGGAGGTGAGCAGTTCTTC. Amino acids: CATSEAGLAGGGEQFF.

J is TRBJ1-1 and V is TRBV28, with D perhaps matching TRBD1 (5 bases). The V end was cut by 4 bases, the J end by 8 bases, with 11 bases between. From germline, CDR1 is MDHEN and CDR2 SYDVKM. The length of the CDR3 is 12 residues. This CDR3 is CASSSAGMEAFF. CDR3 DNA sequence: TGTGCCAGCAGTTCTGCAGGGATGGAAGCTTTCTTT.

The V and J genes are TRBV11-2 and TRBJ2-7; TRBD1 is a possible D gene (6 bases). Germline V lookup: CDR1 SGHAT, CDR2 FQNNGV. This CDR3 region has 12 residues. The V gene lost 5 bases and the J gene lost 6 bases, with 11 bases spanning the gap. The CDR3 protein is CASSNRVGEQYF. CDR3 coding DNA: TGTGCCAGCAGCAACAGGGTTGGCGAGCAGTACTTC.

The rearrangement joins TRBV10-3 to TRBJ2-1; 13 nucleotides align to TRBD2. With 6 bases clipped from V and 5 bases from J, the junction kept 4 bases outside the gene matches. Germline values: CDR1 ENHRY, CDR2 SYGVKD. The CDR3 consists of 15 residues. As DNA, the CDR3 is TGTGCCATCAGCCCCGGGACTAGCGGGAACAATGAGCAGTTCTTC. Its translation: CAISPGTSGNNEQFF.

The chain has TRBV5-4 and TRBJ2-7, with D tentatively TRBD1 (5 bases). CDR1 and CDR2 (germline): SGHNT, YYREEE (reference sequence). V lost 0 bases to trimming and J lost 5 bases, with 9 bases between them. CDR3 size: 13 residues. The chain's CDR3 is CASSLVLGDEQYF. Written as DNA, the CDR3 is TGTGCCAGCAGCTTGGTCTTAGGGGACGAGCAGTACTTC.

The genes are TRBV6-5 and TRBJ2-7; 8 positions match TRBD1. The CDR3 consists of 16 residues. Germline CDR1 and CDR2: MNHEY and SVGAGI. V gave up 0 bases and J gave up 1 base; unmatched junction bases: 5. The DNA for the CDR3 is TGTGCCAGCAGTTACTCTCGTGGGACAGGTTCCTACGAGCAGTACTTC. Translation gives CASSYSRGTGSYEQYF.

The chain joins TRBV19 to TRBJ1-1; tentative D call: TRBD1 (6 bases). This CDR3 comprises 14 residues. Trimming pared 5 bases from V and 0 bases from J, leaving 10 bases between. In germline, CDR1 is LNHDA, CDR2 SQIVND (reference sequence). Here the CDR3 reads CASSPRTVNTEAFF. CDR3 sequence (DNA): TGTGCCAGTAGTCCAAGGACAGTGAACACTGAAGCTTTCTTT.

The chain joins TRBV5-4 to TRBJ2-1; TRBD1 aligns across 9 bases. This CDR3 is built from 15 residues. Trimming cost V 4 bases and J 8 bases; bases outside gene matches: 10. From germline, CDR1 is SGHNT and CDR2 YYREEE (reference sequence). The CDR3 sequence: CASSRPGQGLDEQFF. The CDR3 DNA follows: TGTGCCAGCAGCCGTCCGGGACAGGGTTTGGATGAGCAGTTCTTC.

The chain links TRBV7-8 to TRBJ2-1; D is unresolved. Germline lookup yields CDR1 SGHVS and CDR2 FQNEAQ. V was cut by 1 base and J by 4 bases, with 11 bases left in between. The CDR3 runs to 15 residues. CDR3: CASSLVTAEYNEQFF. In nucleotides, the CDR3 is TGTGCCAGCAGCTTAGTTACGGCGGAATACAATGAGCAGTTCTTC.

The chain recombines TRBV7-9 with TRBJ1-1; the match to TRBD1 covers 8 bases. The ends lost 3 bases at V and 1 base at J; junction bases unmatched: 7. The length of the CDR3 is 16 residues. CDR1 and CDR2 from the germline V gene are SEHNR and FQNEAQ (reference sequence). Written as DNA, the CDR3 is TGTGCCAGCAGCTTCGGCGGGACAGGTGAGAACACTGAAGCTTTCTTT. This gives the protein CASSFGGTGENTEAFF.

The rearrangement links TRBV28 to TRBJ1-2; 7 bases agree with TRBD1. CDR1 MDHEN and CDR2 SYDVKM come from the germline V gene. This CDR3 region has 13 residues. Trimming cost V 3 bases and J 4 bases; bases outside gene matches: 2. In DNA, the CDR3 is TGTGCCAGCAGTTTGGACAGGACCTATGGCTACACCTTC. Protein product: CASSLDRTYGYTF.

The chain employs TRBV4-1 and TRBJ2-7; tentative D call: TRBD1 (5 bases). V lost 5 bases and J lost 2, with 10 bases in between. This CDR3 comprises 13 residues. Germline V gene lookup returns CDR1 MGHRA and CDR2 YSYEKL. The CDR3 DNA sequence: TGCGCCAGCAGCTACAGGCTCGCCTACGAGCAGTACTTC. This translates into CASSYRLAYEQYF.

This chain joins TRBV6-5 and TRBJ1-1, with D maybe TRBD1 (5 bases). Germline CDR1 MNHEY, CDR2 SVGAGI. This CDR3 is built from 13 residues. V was trimmed by 5 bases and J by 1 base, leaving 8 bases between them. CDR3 region: CASSTGQNTEAFF. In nucleotides, the CDR3 is TGTGCCAGCAGTACAGGACAGAACACTGAAGCTTTCTTT.

The chain has TRBV27 and TRBJ2-1; the match to TRBD2 covers 9 bases. J was trimmed by 4 bases and V by 2 bases; bases with no gene match: 6. The CDR3 covers 16 residues. Germline CDR1 and CDR2: MNHEY and SMNVEV (reference sequence). The CDR3: CASSLRTGLAYNEQFF. The CDR3 DNA is TGTGCCAGCAGTTTAAGGACGGGACTAGCTTACAATGAGCAGTTCTTC.

The CDR3 nucleotides read TGCGCCAGCAGCTTGATGGGGGGAGCGAACACCGGGGAGCTGTTTTTT. Its protein is CASSLMGGANTGELFF. This chain connects TRBV5-1 to TRBJ2-2; TRBD2 might be the D (6 bases). The CDR3 loop spans 16 amino acids. The V and J ends lost 1 base and 0 bases respectively, with 10 bases between them. Germline assignment: CDR1 SGHRS and CDR2 YFSETQ.

The rearrangement uses TRBV5-1 and TRBJ1-2, with unresolved D. The CDR3 is 14 amino acids. Germline lookup yields CDR1 SGHRS and CDR2 YFSETQ. V gave up 0 bases and J gave up 6 bases, with 12 bases separating them. This chain's CDR3 is CASSLVPWADGYTF. CDR3 bases: TGCGCCAGCAGCTTGGTCCCCTGGGCCGATGGCTACACCTTC. Based on the CDR3 plus reference TRBV5-1 and TRBJ1-2, the full variable domain is KAGVTQTPRYLIKTRGQQVTLSCSPISGHRSVSWYQQTPGQGLQFLFEYFSETQRNKGNFPGRFSGRQFSNSRSEMNVSTLELGDSALYLCASSLVPWADGYTFGSGTRLTVV.